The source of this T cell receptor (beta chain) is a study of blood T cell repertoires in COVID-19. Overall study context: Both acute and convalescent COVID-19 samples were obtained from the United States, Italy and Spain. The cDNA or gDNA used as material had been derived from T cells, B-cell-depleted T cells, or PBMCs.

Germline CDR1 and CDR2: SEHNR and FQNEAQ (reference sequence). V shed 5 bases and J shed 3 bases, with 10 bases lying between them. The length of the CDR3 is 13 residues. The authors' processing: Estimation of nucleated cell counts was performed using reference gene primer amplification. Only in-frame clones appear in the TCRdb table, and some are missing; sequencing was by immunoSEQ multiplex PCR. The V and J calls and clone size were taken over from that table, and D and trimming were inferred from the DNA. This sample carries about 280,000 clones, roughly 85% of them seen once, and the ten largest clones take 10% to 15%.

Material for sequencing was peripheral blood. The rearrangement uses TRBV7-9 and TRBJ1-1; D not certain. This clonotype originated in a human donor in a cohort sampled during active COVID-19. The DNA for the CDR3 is TGTGCCAGCAGCCGACGGGTGGACACTGAAGCTTTCTTT. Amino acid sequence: CASSRRVDTEAFF.